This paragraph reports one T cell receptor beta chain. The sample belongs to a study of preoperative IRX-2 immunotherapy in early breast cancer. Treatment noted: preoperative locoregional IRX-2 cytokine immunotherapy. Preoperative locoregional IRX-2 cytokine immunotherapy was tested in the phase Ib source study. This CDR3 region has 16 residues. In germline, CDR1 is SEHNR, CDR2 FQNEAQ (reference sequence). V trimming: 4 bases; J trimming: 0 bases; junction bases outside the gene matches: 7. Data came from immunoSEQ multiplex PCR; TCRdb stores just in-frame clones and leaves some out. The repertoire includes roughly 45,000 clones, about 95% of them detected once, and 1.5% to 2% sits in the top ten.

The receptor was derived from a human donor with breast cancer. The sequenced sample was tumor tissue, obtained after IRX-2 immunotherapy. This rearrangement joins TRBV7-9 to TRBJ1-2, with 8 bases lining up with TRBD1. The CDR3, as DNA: TGTGCCAGCAGCTACAGGGGGGGGGTTGCTAACTATGGCTACACCTTC. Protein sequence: CASSYRGGVANYGYTF.